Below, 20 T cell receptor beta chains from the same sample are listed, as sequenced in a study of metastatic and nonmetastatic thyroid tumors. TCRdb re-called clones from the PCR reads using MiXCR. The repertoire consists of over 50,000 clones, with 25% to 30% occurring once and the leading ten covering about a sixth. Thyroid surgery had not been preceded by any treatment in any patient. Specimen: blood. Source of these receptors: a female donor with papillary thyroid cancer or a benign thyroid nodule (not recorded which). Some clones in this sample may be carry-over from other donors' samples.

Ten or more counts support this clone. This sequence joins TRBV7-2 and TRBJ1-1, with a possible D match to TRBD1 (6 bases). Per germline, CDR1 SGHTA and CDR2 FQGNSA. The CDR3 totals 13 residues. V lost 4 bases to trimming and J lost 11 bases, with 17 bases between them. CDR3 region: CASSSSTGRFAFF. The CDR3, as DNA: TGTGCCAGCAGCTCATCTACAGGGAGGTTTGCTTTCTTT. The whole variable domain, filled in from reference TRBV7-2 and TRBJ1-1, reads GAGVSQSPSNKVTEKGKDVELRCDPISGHTALYWYRQSLGQGLEFLIYFQGNSAPDKSGLPSDRFSAERTGGSVSTLTIQRTQQEDSAVYLCASSSSTGRFAFFGQGTRLTVV.

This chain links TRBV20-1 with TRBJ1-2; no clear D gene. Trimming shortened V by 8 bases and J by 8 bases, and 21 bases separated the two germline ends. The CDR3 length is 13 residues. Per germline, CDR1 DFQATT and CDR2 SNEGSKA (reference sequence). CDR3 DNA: TGCAGTACGGACCCGAGGGTAGGGCAGGGCTACACCTTC. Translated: CSTDPRVGQGYTF.

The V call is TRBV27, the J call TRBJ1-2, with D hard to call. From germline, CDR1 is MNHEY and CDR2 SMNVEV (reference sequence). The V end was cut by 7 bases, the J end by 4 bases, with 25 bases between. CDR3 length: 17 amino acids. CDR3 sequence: CASTQRVGGLTLYGYTF. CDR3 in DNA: TGTGCCAGCACCCAAAGGGTTGGAGGTCTTACCCTCTATGGCTACACCTTC.

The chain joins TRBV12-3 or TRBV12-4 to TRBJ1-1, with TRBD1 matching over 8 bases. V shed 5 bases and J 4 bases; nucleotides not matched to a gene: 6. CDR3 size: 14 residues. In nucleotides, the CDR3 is TGTGCCAGCAGTCCCAGGGGGCGAGGCACTGAAGCTTTCTTT. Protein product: CASSPRGRGTEAFF.

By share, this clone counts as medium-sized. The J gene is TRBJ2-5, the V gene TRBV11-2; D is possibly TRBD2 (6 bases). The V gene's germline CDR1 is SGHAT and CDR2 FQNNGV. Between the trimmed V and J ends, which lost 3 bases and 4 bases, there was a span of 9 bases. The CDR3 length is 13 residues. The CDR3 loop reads CASSLWGGETQYF. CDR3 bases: TGTGCCAGCAGCTTGTGGGGAGGAGAGACCCAGTACTTC.

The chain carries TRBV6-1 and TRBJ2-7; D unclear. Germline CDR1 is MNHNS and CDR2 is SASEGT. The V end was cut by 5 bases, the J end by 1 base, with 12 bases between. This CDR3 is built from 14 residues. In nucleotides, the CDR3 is TGTGCCAGCAGTAGGTCTGGACCTTCCTACGAGCAGTACTTC. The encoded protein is CASSRSGPSYEQYF.

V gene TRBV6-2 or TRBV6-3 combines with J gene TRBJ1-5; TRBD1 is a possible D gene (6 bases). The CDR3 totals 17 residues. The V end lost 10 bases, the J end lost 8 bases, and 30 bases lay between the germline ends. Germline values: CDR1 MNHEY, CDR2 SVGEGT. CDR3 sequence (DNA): TGTGCCACCTCGTCCTTAGGGGGGGTCCGGGCGCTCGAGCCCCAGCATTTT. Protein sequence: CATSSLGGVRALEPQHF.

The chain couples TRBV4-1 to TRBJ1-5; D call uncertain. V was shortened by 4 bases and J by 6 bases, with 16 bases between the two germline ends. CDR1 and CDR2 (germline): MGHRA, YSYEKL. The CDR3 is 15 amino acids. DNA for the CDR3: TGCGCCAGCAGCCTCCTGTTGGGGTTGTCTCAGCCCCAGCATTTT. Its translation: CASSLLLGLSQPQHF.

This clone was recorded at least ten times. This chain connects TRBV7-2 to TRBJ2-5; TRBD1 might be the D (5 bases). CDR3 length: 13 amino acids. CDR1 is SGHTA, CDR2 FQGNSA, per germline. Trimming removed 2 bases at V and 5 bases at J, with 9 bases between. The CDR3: CASSLWGPETQYF. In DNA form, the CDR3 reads TGTGCCAGCAGCTTATGGGGCCCCGAGACCCAGTACTTC. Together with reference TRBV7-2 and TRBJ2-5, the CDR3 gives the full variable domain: GAGVSQSPSNKVTEKGKDVELRCDPISGHTALYWYRQSLGQGLEFLIYFQGNSAPDKSGLPSDRFSAERTGGSVSTLTIQRTQQEDSAVYLCASSLWGPETQYFGPGTRLLVL.

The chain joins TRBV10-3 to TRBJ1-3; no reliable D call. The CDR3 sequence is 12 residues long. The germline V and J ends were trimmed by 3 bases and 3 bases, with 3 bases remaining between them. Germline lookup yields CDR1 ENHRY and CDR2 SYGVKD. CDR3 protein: CAISDNGNTIYF. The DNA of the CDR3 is TGTGCCATCAGTGATAATGGAAACACCATATATTTT.

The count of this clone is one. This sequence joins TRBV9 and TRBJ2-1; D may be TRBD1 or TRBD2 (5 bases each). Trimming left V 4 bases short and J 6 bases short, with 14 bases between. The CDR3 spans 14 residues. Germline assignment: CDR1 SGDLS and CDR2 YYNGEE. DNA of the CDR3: TGTGCCAGCAGCCTCCGGTCAGGGACCAATGAGCAGTTCTTC. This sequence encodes CASSLRSGTNEQFF.

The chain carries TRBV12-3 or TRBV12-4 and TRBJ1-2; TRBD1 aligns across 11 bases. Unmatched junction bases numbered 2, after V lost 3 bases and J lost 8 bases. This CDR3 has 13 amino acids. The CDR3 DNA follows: TGTGCCAGCAGTTTGGGACAGGGGGGCGGCTACACCTTC. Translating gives CASSLGQGGGYTF.

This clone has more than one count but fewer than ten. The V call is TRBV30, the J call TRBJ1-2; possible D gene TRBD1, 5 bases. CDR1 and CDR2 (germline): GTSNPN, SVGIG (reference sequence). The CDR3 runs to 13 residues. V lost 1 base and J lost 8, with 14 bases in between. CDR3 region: CAWSGALGGGYTF. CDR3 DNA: TGTGCCTGGAGTGGAGCATTGGGGGGAGGCTACACCTTC.

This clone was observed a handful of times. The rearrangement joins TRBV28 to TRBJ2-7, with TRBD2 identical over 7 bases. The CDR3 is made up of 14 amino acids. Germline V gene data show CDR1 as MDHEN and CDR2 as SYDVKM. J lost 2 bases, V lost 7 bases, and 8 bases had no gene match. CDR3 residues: CASNSAGDPYEQYF. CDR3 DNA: TGTGCCAGCAATTCGGCGGGAGATCCCTACGAGCAGTACTTC.

The CDR3 region is CAWSPRTGGITEAFF. The CDR3 nucleotides read TGTGCCTGGAGTCCCCGGACAGGGGGGATCACTGAAGCTTTCTTT. The chain is built from TRBV30 and TRBJ1-1; 10 bases are shared with TRBD1. This CDR3 comprises 15 residues. Germline V gives CDR1 GTSNPN, CDR2 SVGIG (reference sequence). V trimming: 2 bases; J trimming: 4 bases; junction bases outside the gene matches: 7.

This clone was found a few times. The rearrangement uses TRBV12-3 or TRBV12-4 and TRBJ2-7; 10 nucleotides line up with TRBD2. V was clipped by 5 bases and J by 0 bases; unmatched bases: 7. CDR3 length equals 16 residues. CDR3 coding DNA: TGTGCCAGCAGTCCAACCAGCGGGAGGGCCTCCTACGAGCAGTACTTC. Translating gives CASSPTSGRASYEQYF.

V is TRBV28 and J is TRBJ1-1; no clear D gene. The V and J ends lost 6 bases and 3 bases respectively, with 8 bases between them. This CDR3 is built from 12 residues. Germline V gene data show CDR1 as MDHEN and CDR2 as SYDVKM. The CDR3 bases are TGTGCCAGCAGCCGAGGGTACACTGAAGCTTTCTTT. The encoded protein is CASSRGYTEAFF.

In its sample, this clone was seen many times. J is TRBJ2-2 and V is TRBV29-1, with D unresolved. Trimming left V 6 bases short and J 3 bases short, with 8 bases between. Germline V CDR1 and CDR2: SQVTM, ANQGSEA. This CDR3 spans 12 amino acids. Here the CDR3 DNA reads TGCAGCGTCTTCTTGGACACCGGGGAGCTGTTTTTT. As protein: CSVFLDTGELFF.

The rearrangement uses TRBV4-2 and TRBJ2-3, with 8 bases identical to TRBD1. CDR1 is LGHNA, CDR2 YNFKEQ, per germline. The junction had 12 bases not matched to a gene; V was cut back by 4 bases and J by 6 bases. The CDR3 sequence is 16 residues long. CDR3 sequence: CASSPGQGGEWDTQYF. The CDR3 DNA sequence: TGTGCCAGCAGCCCAGGACAGGGTGGGGAGTGGGATACGCAGTATTTT.

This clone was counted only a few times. The CDR3 DNA is TGTGCCAGCAGTGAATATTCCTACGAGCAGTACTTC. Translation gives CASSEYSYEQYF. V and J are TRBV6-1 and TRBJ2-7; unclear D gene. V dropped 2 bases and J dropped 1 base, with 3 bases sitting between them. Germline assignment: CDR1 MNHNS and CDR2 SASEGT. There are 12 residues in the CDR3.